What follows are 28 T cell receptor beta chains derived from one specimen sequenced in a study of T cell responses to AZD1222 COVID-19 vaccine. Clones were sequenced by immunoSEQ multiplex PCR, and TCRdb holds only the in-frame ones, with some missing. The sample consists of about 83,000 clones, approximately 90% of them appearing once. This sample comprised peripheral blood, obtained on day 0 of MenACWY control vaccination. The origin of the receptors is an adult in good health.

The V gene is TRBV28, the J gene TRBJ2-3, with 12 bases matching TRBD2. V dropped 2 bases and J dropped 6; count of bases not matched to a gene: 0. This CDR3 is built from 14 residues. Per the germline V gene, CDR1 is MDHEN and CDR2 is SYDVKM. The CDR3 bases are TGTGCCAGCAGTTTACTAGCGGGAGGGGATACGCAGTATTTT. Protein: CASSLLAGGDTQYF.

The chain employs TRBV7-3 and TRBJ2-2; 12 bases are a match to TRBD2. CDR1 is SGHTA, CDR2 FQGTGA, per germline. V was pared by 4 bases and J by 5 bases, with 5 bases of the junction left unmatched. The CDR3 is 16 amino acids. The CDR3 region has the DNA TGTGCCAGCAGCTCCCCGACTAGCGGGAGTACCGGGGAGCTGTTTTTT. It translates to CASSSPTSGSTGELFF.

Here the CDR3 DNA reads TGTGCCAGCAGTCCCAAATATGGACAGGACTACGAGCAGTACTTC. It encodes CASSPKYGQDYEQYF. The V call is TRBV6-5, the J call TRBJ2-7; 7 nucleotides align to TRBD1. After removal of 5 bases from V and 3 bases from J, the junction contained 10 bases not matched to a gene. The CDR3 is 15 residues long. From germline, CDR1 is MNHEY and CDR2 SVGAGI.

The sample holds a few counts of this clone. This CDR3 reads CASSLAAGTGTNYGYTF. DNA for the CDR3: TGTGCCAGCAGCTTAGCCGCCGGGACAGGTACGAACTATGGCTACACCTTC. The chain uses TRBV7-9 and TRBJ1-2, with 8 positions matching TRBD1. This CDR3 region has 17 residues. Per the germline V gene, CDR1 is SEHNR and CDR2 is FQNEAQ (reference sequence). The V and J ends lost 0 bases and 2 bases, in that order; junction bases with no gene match: 8.

This chain uses TRBV6-5 with TRBJ1-1; TRBD1 might be the D (6 bases). CDR1 is MNHEY and CDR2 is SVGAGI in the germline V gene. This CDR3 contains 14 residues. V lost 6 bases to trimming and J lost 7 bases, with 18 bases between them. This CDR3 reads CASRDPIQGIEAFF. CDR3 DNA sequence: TGTGCCAGCAGGGATCCCATTCAGGGGATTGAAGCTTTCTTT.

This chain connects TRBV7-9 to TRBJ1-4; D is unresolved. There are 15 residues in the CDR3. Germline V gene lookup returns CDR1 SEHNR and CDR2 FQNEAQ (reference sequence). The germline V and J ends were trimmed by 0 bases and 4 bases, with 9 bases remaining between them. The CDR3 is CASSLAGTVNEKLFF. The DNA of the CDR3 is TGTGCCAGCAGCTTAGCCGGCACCGTTAATGAAAAACTGTTTTTT.

The chain links TRBV28 to TRBJ2-7, with D possibly called TRBD1 or TRBD2 (6 bases each). Germline V gene lookup returns CDR1 MDHEN and CDR2 SYDVKM. V was shortened by 6 bases and J by 0 bases, with 9 bases between the two germline ends. This CDR3 spans 13 amino acids. For the CDR3, the DNA is TGTGCCAGCAGCCGGGGGCTCTCCTACGAGCAGTACTTC. Its protein is CASSRGLSYEQYF.

The chain has TRBV10-3 and TRBJ2-1; D is possibly TRBD1 (6 bases). V lost 2 bases, J lost 2 bases, and 16 bases lay in between. The germline CDR1 and CDR2 sequences are ENHRY and SYGVKD. This CDR3 spans 17 amino acids. The CDR3 protein is CAISEGQMKFPYNEQFF. CDR3 nucleotide sequence: TGTGCCATCAGTGAGGGACAGATGAAGTTCCCCTACAATGAGCAGTTCTTC.

The V gene is TRBV4-2, the J gene TRBJ1-1; D gene ambiguous. This CDR3 spans 13 amino acids. With 4 bases removed from V and 1 base from J, the gap between germline ends came to 7 bases. Per germline, CDR1 LGHNA and CDR2 YNFKEQ. The CDR3 DNA follows: TGTGCCAGCAGCCGAGTCCCGAACACTGAAGCTTTCTTT. It is translated as CASSRVPNTEAFF.

The chain links TRBV3-1 (or the pseudogene TRBV3-2) to TRBJ2-2; tentatively, D is TRBD1 (5 bases). The CDR3 is 15 residues long. V was pared by 0 bases and J by 6 bases, with 11 bases between. Germline V gene data show CDR1 as LGHDT and CDR2 as YNNKEL (reference sequence). CDR3 nucleotide sequence: TGTGCCAGCAGCCAAGATCAGGGCTTAGCCGGGGAGCTGTTTTTT. This translates into CASSQDQGLAGELFF.

The chain couples TRBV6-2 or TRBV6-3 to TRBJ2-1; D is possibly TRBD1 (5 bases). Deletions cut 1 base from V and 7 bases from J, with 11 bases between. The CDR3 spans 14 residues. Germline CDR1 reads MNHEY; CDR2 reads SVGEGT. CDR3 bases: TGTGCCAGCAGTTACTTGGGGCTCGAGAATGAGCAGTTCTTC. Its translation: CASSYLGLENEQFF.

The chain has TRBV30 and TRBJ2-7; 7 bases are shared with TRBD1. V shed 4 bases, J shed 5 bases, and the junction held 2 bases outside the gene matches. The CDR3 runs to 11 residues. Germline-derived CDR1 and CDR2 are GTSNPN and SVGIG (reference sequence). The CDR3 spells CAWNRGNEQYF. In DNA, the CDR3 is TGTGCCTGGAACAGGGGCAACGAGCAGTACTTC. Combining the CDR3 with reference TRBV30 and TRBJ2-7 gives the whole variable domain SQTIHQWPATLVQPVGSPLSLECTVEGTSNPNLYWYRQAAGRGLQLLFYSVGIGQISSEVPQNLSASRPQDRQFILSSKKLLLSDSGFYLCAWNRGNEQYFGPGTRLTVT.

V usage is TRBV30 and J usage is TRBJ2-1, with TRBD2 as a possible D gene (6 bases). This CDR3 has 18 amino acids. Germline CDR1 is GTSNPN and CDR2 is SVGIG (reference sequence). With 0 bases removed from V and 1 base from J, the gap between germline ends came to 19 bases. The CDR3 loop reads CAWSVILGGRGSYNEQFF. The CDR3 nucleotides are TGTGCCTGGAGTGTAATTTTAGGAGGGAGAGGGTCCTACAATGAGCAGTTCTTC. The complete variable domain, with remaining parts taken from reference TRBV30 and TRBJ2-1, reads SQTIHQWPATLVQPVGSPLSLECTVEGTSNPNLYWYRQAAGRGLQLLFYSVGIGQISSEVPQNLSASRPQDRQFILSSKKLLLSDSGFYLCAWSVILGGRGSYNEQFFGPGTRLTVL.

The chain combines TRBV29-1 with TRBJ2-3, with TRBD2 matching over 7 bases. CDR3 length: 16 residues. V lost 3 bases and J lost 2; bases outside the gene matches: 11. CDR1 and CDR2 (germline): SQVTM, ANQGSEA. For the CDR3, the DNA is TGCAGCGTTGAGGGGGGAGGGGCGAAAAACACAGATACGCAGTATTTT. Its translation: CSVEGGGAKNTDTQYF.

V and J are TRBV6-5 and TRBJ1-2; 9 positions agree with TRBD1. Germline V gene lookup returns CDR1 MNHEY and CDR2 SVGAGI. V gave up 6 bases and J gave up 4 bases; unmatched junction bases: 9. CDR3 length: 15 residues. The CDR3 coding sequence is TGTGCCAGCAGGTCCACAGGGGGCAAGAGCTATGGCTACACCTTC. It specifies CASRSTGGKSYGYTF.

CDR3 DNA sequence: TGTGCCAGCAGTCGGGACAGGGGGGAGGGTGGCTACACCTTC. This encodes CASSRDRGEGGYTF. The chain couples TRBV27 to TRBJ1-2; 11 positions agree with TRBD1. With 5 bases clipped from V and 7 bases from J, the junction kept 6 bases outside the gene matches. The length of the CDR3 is 14 residues. Germline V gene data show CDR1 as MNHEY and CDR2 as SMNVEV (reference sequence).

V is TRBV24-1 and J is TRBJ2-1, with D possibly TRBD2 on 5 matching bases. The length of the CDR3 is 14 residues. CDR1 and CDR2 (germline): KGHDR, SFDVKD. V was trimmed by 2 bases and J by 2 bases, leaving 6 bases between them. Written as DNA, the CDR3 is TGTGCCACCAGTGATTCCGGGACCTACAATGAGCAGTTCTTC. Its translation is CATSDSGTYNEQFF.

The chain has TRBV10-1 and TRBJ1-1, with TRBD1 matching 7 bases. V lost 2 bases and J lost 8; bases outside the gene matches: 8. The CDR3 length is 14 residues. Germline CDR1 is WNHNN and CDR2 is SYGVQD (reference sequence). The CDR3 protein is CASSEARRDSEAFF. The CDR3 coding sequence is TGCGCCAGCAGTGAGGCGAGGAGGGACAGCGAAGCTTTCTTT.

The chain joins TRBV27 to TRBJ2-7; D is unclear. The CDR3 length is 13 residues. Germline-derived CDR1 and CDR2 are MNHEY and SMNVEV (reference sequence). V was trimmed by 2 bases and J by 2 bases, leaving 7 bases between them. CDR3 protein: CASSLDPAYEQYF. CDR3 nucleotides: TGTGCCAGCAGTTTAGACCCAGCCTACGAGCAGTACTTC.

This sequence joins TRBV27 and TRBJ1-1; 11 bases line up with TRBD1. Germline CDR1 reads MNHEY; CDR2 reads SMNVEV (reference sequence). This CDR3 has 15 amino acids. V trimming: 8 bases; J trimming: 4 bases; junction bases outside the gene matches: 9. The CDR3 is CASLVRGTGGTEAFF. The CDR3 DNA follows: TGTGCCAGCTTGGTTAGAGGGACAGGGGGCACTGAAGCTTTCTTT.

This chain links TRBV5-5 with TRBJ1-5; D ambiguous. Germline CDR1 reads SGHKS; CDR2 reads YYEKEE (reference sequence). CDR3 length: 15 residues. V shed 4 bases and J shed 4 bases, with 15 bases lying between them. The CDR3 DNA follows: TGTGCCAGCAGCGCCAACCCCGGGGTAAATCAGCCCCAGCATTTT. Translated: CASSANPGVNQPQHF.

This clone was seen a single time. The chain links TRBV6-5 to TRBJ1-5; D perhaps matches TRBD1 (5 bases). Germline lookup yields CDR1 MNHEY and CDR2 SVGAGI. This CDR3 has 15 amino acids. Trimming pared 6 bases from V and 2 bases from J, leaving 14 bases between. The CDR3 here is CASRRQFRGNQPQHF. The CDR3 bases are TGTGCCAGCAGGAGACAGTTTAGGGGCAATCAGCCCCAGCATTTT.

V is TRBV2 and J is TRBJ1-5, with TRBD1 matching 9 bases. The CDR3 runs 15 residues. Germline CDR1 and CDR2: SNHLY and FYNNEI. Trimming at V came to 7 bases and at J to 7 bases, leaving 11 bases not matched to a gene. The DNA of the CDR3 is TGTGCCAGCACCCGAAACACAGGGGGCGGGCAGCCCCAGCATTTT. It codes for CASTRNTGGGQPQHF.

This chain links TRBV7-9 with TRBJ2-3, with 8 bases fitting TRBD2. V shed 4 bases and J 10 bases; nucleotides not matched to a gene: 7. The germline V gene encodes CDR1 SEHNR and CDR2 FQNEAQ (reference sequence). This CDR3 contains 13 residues. CDR3 sequence (DNA): TGTGCCAGCAGCTGGACCGAGACTAGCGCGCAGTATTTT. It translates to CASSWTETSAQYF.

V and J are TRBV14 and TRBJ2-7; the D is unclear. Germline V CDR1 and CDR2: SGHDN, FVKESK. CDR3 length: 14 residues. Between the trimmed V and J ends, which lost 1 base and 2 bases, there was a span of 9 bases. The CDR3 here is CASSQGSGPYEQYF. For the CDR3, the DNA is TGTGCCAGCAGCCAAGGGTCAGGTCCCTACGAGCAGTACTTC.

The chain has TRBV6-5 and TRBJ2-3; possibly TRBD1 or TRBD2 for D (5 bases each). This CDR3 has 13 amino acids. Trimming removed 6 bases at V and 0 bases at J, with 7 bases between. From germline, CDR1 is MNHEY and CDR2 SVGAGI. CDR3 residues: CASRRDSTDTQYF. DNA of the CDR3: TGTGCCAGCAGGAGGGACAGCACAGATACGCAGTATTTT.

The chain recombines TRBV28 with TRBJ2-7, with 7 bases that match TRBD1. The V and J ends lost 4 bases and 3 bases, in that order; junction bases with no gene match: 3. This CDR3 has 13 residues. Germline V gives CDR1 MDHEN, CDR2 SYDVKM. The CDR3, as DNA: TGTGCCAGCAGTTGGGCAGGGGGCTACGAGCAGTACTTC. This gives the protein CASSWAGGYEQYF.

This chain joins TRBV9 and TRBJ2-7; 10 positions match TRBD2. Trimming cost V 4 bases and J 3 bases; bases outside gene matches: 7. The CDR3 runs 15 residues. Germline V gene sequence: CDR1 SGDLS, CDR2 YYNGEE. CDR3 bases: TGTGCCAGCAGCTTACTAGCGGGATCCTTCTACGAGCAGTACTTC. Its translation: CASSLLAGSFYEQYF.